The 18 T cell receptor beta chains presented below share a single source sample, sequenced in a study of liver allograft versus peripheral blood T cells. The overall study: Hepatic allograft T cell receptor repertoires were evaluated relative to those present in recipients' peripheral blood.

TCRdb reprocessed the reads with MiXCR, giving one entry per CDR3 protein. The repertoire has 10,000 or so distinct CDR3 sequences, approximately 17% of them found once; the top ten carry around 1.2%. The receptors originated from a human patient who had a liver transplant. Some T cells here may be from the graft donor.

The chain couples TRBV12-3 or TRBV12-4 to TRBJ1-2, with 9 nucleotides matching TRBD1. The CDR3 runs 15 residues. V was clipped by 8 bases and J by 6 bases; unmatched bases: 13. The CDR3 loop reads CASLPRGQGFNGYTF. CDR3 nucleotide sequence: TGTGCCAGCCTACCGCGGGGACAGGGTTTTAATGGCTACACCTTC.

This clonotype came up once. This chain uses TRBV6-6 with TRBJ1-1; 7 bases are a match to TRBD1. Germline trimming cut 8 bases from V and 2 bases from J; bases unmatched to any gene: 11. The CDR3 is 15 amino acids. Germline V gives CDR1 MNHNY, CDR2 SVGAGI (reference sequence). The CDR3 is CASVGAGGPNTEAFF. The CDR3 DNA is TGTGCCAGCGTTGGGGCAGGGGGTCCAAACACTGAAGCTTTCTTT.

This clonotype counts as medium-sized. The chain carries TRBV6-2 or TRBV6-3 and TRBJ2-7, with TRBD2 matching 8 bases. V lost 5 bases, J lost 4 bases, and 10 bases stayed unmatched. The length of the CDR3 is 15 residues. CDR1 and CDR2 (germline): MNHEY, SVGEGT. CDR3 region: CASSPRGGSGYEQYF. CDR3 in DNA: TGTGCCAGCAGTCCCCGCGGGGGGAGCGGTTACGAGCAGTACTTC.

On this clonotype: A much larger clone differs by one base, so this may be a read error. This chain links TRBV18 with TRBJ1-4, with 9 positions matching TRBD1. Germline V gene lookup returns CDR1 KGHSH and CDR2 LQKENI. V lost 6 bases to trimming and J lost 7 bases; unmatched junction nucleotides: 6. The CDR3 sequence is 14 residues long. The CDR3 DNA reads as TGTGCCAGCTCGTCGGACAGGGGAGGTGAAAAACTGTTTTTT. It translates to CASSSDRGGEKLFF.

The V and J genes are TRBV19 and TRBJ1-5, with TRBD1 matching 10 bases. This CDR3 comprises 15 residues. The V gene's germline CDR1 is LNHDA and CDR2 SQIVND (reference sequence). Trimming cost V 3 bases and J 9 bases; bases outside gene matches: 8. The CDR3, as DNA: TGTGCCAGTAGTATTGACAGGGGGCAGGTAGGGCCCCAGCATTTT. As protein: CASSIDRGQVGPQHF.

Many counts were recorded for this clonotype. This sequence joins TRBV19 and TRBJ1-6, with TRBD1 identical over 8 bases. Germline CDR1 is LNHDA and CDR2 is SQIVND (reference sequence). CDR3 length equals 15 residues. The ends lost 5 bases at V and 7 bases at J; junction bases unmatched: 7. The CDR3 protein is CASSWETGVNSPLHF. DNA of the CDR3: TGTGCCAGTAGTTGGGAGACAGGGGTAAATTCACCCCTCCACTTT. Full variable domain (rest looked up from reference TRBV19 and TRBJ1-6): DGGITQSPKYLFRKEGQNVTLSCEQNLNHDAMYWYRQDPGQGLRLIYYSQIVNDFQKGDIAEGYSVSREKKESFPLTVTSAQKNPTAFYLCASSWETGVNSPLHFGNGTRLTVT.

This clonotype was detected only once. Given a much more abundant clone one base away, this may be a read error. The chain links TRBV6-2 or TRBV6-3 to TRBJ2-2; D remains unclear. Germline lookup yields CDR1 MNHEY and CDR2 SVGEGT. The CDR3 length is 15 residues. The CDR3 DNA reads TGTGCCAGCAGTTACTGGCAGCTTACCACCAGGGAGCTGTTTTTT. Translating it yields CASSYWQLTTRELFF.

This clonotype was counted between two and nine times. In nucleotides, the CDR3 is TGTGCCAGCAGCCTAGGCGGGGGGAGTGAGAACACTGAAGCTTTCTTT. Translation: CASSLGGGSENTEAFF. This sequence joins TRBV28 and TRBJ1-1, with a weak D call TRBD1 (5 bases). Between the trimmed V and J ends, which lost 6 bases and 1 base, there was a span of 18 bases. Per germline, CDR1 MDHEN and CDR2 SYDVKM. This CDR3 comprises 16 residues.

This clonotype was detected ten times or more. V and J are TRBV6-2 or TRBV6-3 and TRBJ1-5; D gene ambiguous. The CDR3 has 12 amino acids. V lost 2 bases and J 7 bases, leaving 6 bases between the germline ends. Germline V lookup: CDR1 MNHEY, CDR2 SVGEGT. The CDR3 DNA is TGTGCCAGCAGTTACCGGGAACAGCCCCAGCATTTT. Protein sequence: CASSYREQPQHF.

V usage is TRBV20-1 and J usage is TRBJ2-7; TRBD1 agrees at 9 bases. Germline CDR1 DFQATT, CDR2 SNEGSKA (reference sequence). J lost 2 bases, V lost 1 base, and 9 bases had no gene match. The CDR3 is made up of 16 amino acids. The CDR3 protein is CSARGRQGERTYEQYF. CDR3 in DNA: TGCAGTGCTAGAGGGCGACAGGGGGAGAGGACCTACGAGCAGTACTTC.

This clonotype is medium-sized (0.01 to 0.1%) within its sample. Here the CDR3 DNA reads TGTGCCAGCAGGGGACAGGGGGCGGGTAACACTGAAGCTTTCTTT. Protein product: CASRGQGAGNTEAFF. The chain joins TRBV5-4 to TRBJ1-1; 12 nucleotides line up with TRBD1. V lost 5 bases to trimming and J lost 2 bases; unmatched junction nucleotides: 4. Germline loops: CDR1 SGHNT, CDR2 YYREEE (reference sequence). The CDR3 sequence is 15 residues long.

This clonotype is deemed medium-sized. V is TRBV10-3 and J is TRBJ1-2; the D is unclear. Trimming removed 2 bases at V and 8 bases at J, with 12 bases between. CDR3 length: 13 residues. The germline V gene has CDR1 ENHRY and CDR2 SYGVKD. This chain's CDR3 is CAISERGIQGYTF. In DNA, the CDR3 is TGTGCCATCAGTGAGCGTGGGATTCAGGGCTACACCTTC.

By share, this clonotype ranks as medium-sized. The chain is built from TRBV6-1 and TRBJ1-4; D gene ambiguous. V shed 1 base and J shed 4 bases, with 10 bases lying between them. CDR3 length: 15 amino acids. Per the germline V gene, CDR1 is MNHNS and CDR2 is SASEGT. In DNA form, the CDR3 reads TGTGCCAGCAGTGAAGGGTGGACGGATAATGAAAAACTGTTTTTT. Its protein is CASSEGWTDNEKLFF.

This clonotype is medium-sized by share. This chain links TRBV18 with TRBJ2-2; 11 bases match TRBD1. From germline, CDR1 is KGHSH and CDR2 LQKENI. With V trimmed by 6 bases and J by 5 bases, 5 bases remained unmatched. The length of the CDR3 is 15 residues. The CDR3 reads CASSDGQGATGELFF. The CDR3 DNA is TGTGCCAGCTCGGATGGACAGGGGGCGACCGGGGAGCTGTTTTTT.

This clonotype qualifies as medium-sized. V is TRBV7-2 and J is TRBJ2-3; TRBD2 matches 9 bases. V was pared by 4 bases and J by 3 bases, with 8 bases of the junction left unmatched. There are 16 residues in the CDR3. Germline CDR1 is SGHTA and CDR2 is FQGNSA. CDR3 nucleotide sequence: TGTGCCAGCAGCTGGGTAGCGGGGGAAATAACAGATACGCAGTATTTT. This translates into CASSWVAGEITDTQYF.

This clonotype qualifies as medium-sized. This sequence joins TRBV6-5 and TRBJ1-1; possibly TRBD1 for D (5 bases). In germline, CDR1 is MNHEY, CDR2 SVGAGI. CDR3 length equals 13 residues. V shed 11 bases and J shed 6 bases, with 19 bases lying between them. CDR3 in DNA: TGTGCCTCACAAGGGGAGGCCCAACCTGAAGCTTTCTTT. Its translation is CASQGEAQPEAFF.

Notes on this clonotype: A far larger clone is off by one base, so a read error is likely. The chain links TRBV5-6 to TRBJ1-2, with D perhaps TRBD1 (5 bases). The CDR3 runs to 13 residues. Looked up from germline, CDR1 is SGHDT and CDR2 is YYEEEE. The CDR3 nucleotides read TGTCCCAGCAGTGAAGCAGGGAACTATGGCTACACCTTC. Its protein product is CPSSEAGNYGYTF.

For this clonotype: A read error may be the cause here, since a much bigger clone is one base away. This sequence joins TRBV7-2 and TRBJ1-5; tentatively, D is TRBD1 (6 bases). CDR3 length: 14 amino acids. Germline V gene data show CDR1 as SGHTA and CDR2 as FQGNSA. CDR3 region: CASSRGQNNQPRHF. The CDR3 DNA follows: TGTGCCAGCAGCCGGGGACAAAACAATCAGCCCCGGCATTTT. The variable domain in full, completed from reference TRBV7-2 and TRBJ1-5, reads GAGVSQSPSNKVTEKGKDVELRCDPISGHTALYWYRQSLGQGLEFLIYFQGNSAPDKSGLPSDRFSAERTGGSVSTLTIQRTQQEDSAVYLCASSRGQNNQPRHFGDGTRLSIL.